This T cell receptor beta chain was found in a study of multiple sclerosis patients with progressive multifocal leukoencephalopathy. Per germline, CDR1 SGHTS and CDR2 YDEGEE. The CDR3 extends over 13 amino acids. The germline V and J ends were trimmed by 4 bases and 4 bases, with 9 bases remaining between them. Data came from immunoSEQ multiplex PCR; TCRdb stores just in-frame clones and leaves some out. The table has tens of thousands of clones, approximately 85% seen once. Time point given: time of PML onset. PML was diagnosed clinically and by MRI, then confirmed by JC virus DNA in cerebrospinal fluid. T3 blood samples were collected at the time of PML onset.

V gene TRBV5-8 combines with J gene TRBJ2-1, with D tentatively TRBD2 (5 bases). The receptor comes from a woman under 40 with progressive multifocal leukoencephalopathy. The source material was PBMCs, sampled from a patient treated with natalizumab. The CDR3 protein is CASSPDSYNEQFF. In nucleotides, the CDR3 is TGTGCCAGCAGCCCGGACTCTTACAATGAGCAGTTCTTC.